This T cell receptor beta chain originates from a study of post-analysis software for immune sequencing data. Points from the study as a whole: Elevated frequency relative to controls characterized roughly 5 TRBV segments in patients, TRBV5-6, TRBV5-1 and TRBV20-1 among them. Compared against controls, patients with multiple sclerosis displayed significantly lower normalized Chao1 diversity.

cDNA libraries of TCR beta carried unique molecular identifiers. TCRdb used MiXCR to reprocess the PCR reads, holding one entry per CDR3 protein. The sample includes about 430,000 distinct CDR3 sequences, 39% seen only once; the top ten take roughly 8.2%. The CDR3 has 11 residues. Trimming stripped 6 bases from V and 8 bases from J, with 14 bases between. The germline CDR1 and CDR2 sequences are SQVTM and ANQGSEA. This clonotype occurred a few times. What it binds is unknown. The chain carries TRBV29-1 and TRBJ2-7; TRBD2 is a possible D gene (5 bases). The sample consisted of blood. This sequence was found in a girl aged 2-10 years with multiple sclerosis. CDR3 DNA: TGCAGCGTGCCCGACGGGGAAAAGCAGTACTTC. The encoded protein is CSVPDGEKQYF.